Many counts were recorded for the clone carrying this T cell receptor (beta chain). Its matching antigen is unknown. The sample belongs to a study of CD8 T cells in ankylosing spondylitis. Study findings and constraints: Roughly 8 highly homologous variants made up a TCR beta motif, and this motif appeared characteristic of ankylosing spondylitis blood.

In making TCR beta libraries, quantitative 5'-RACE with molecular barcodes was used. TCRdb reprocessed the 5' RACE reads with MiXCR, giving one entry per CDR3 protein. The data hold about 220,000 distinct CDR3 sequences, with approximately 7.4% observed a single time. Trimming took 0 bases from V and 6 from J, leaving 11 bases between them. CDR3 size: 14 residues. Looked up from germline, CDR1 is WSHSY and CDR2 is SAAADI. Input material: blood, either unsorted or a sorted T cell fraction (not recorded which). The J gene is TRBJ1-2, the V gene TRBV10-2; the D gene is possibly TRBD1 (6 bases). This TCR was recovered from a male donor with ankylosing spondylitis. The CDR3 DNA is TGCGCCAGCAGTGAGTCGTTCAGGGGACATGGCTACACCTTC. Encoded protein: CASSESFRGHGYTF.